This TCR beta chain was observed in a study of T cell clones after liver transplantation. The study's findings and limits: Rather than being deleted, graft donor-reactive T cells may have moved into the graft.

The CDR3 loop spans 15 amino acids. Germline CDR1 is MNHEY and CDR2 is SMNVEV (reference sequence). The V end lost 6 bases, the J end lost 0 bases, and 12 bases lay between the germline ends. The method was immunoSEQ multiplex PCR; TCRdb's version includes in-frame clones alone and lacks a portion of them. The sample yields some 70,000 clones, 75% to 90% seen once. A note on this clone: No antigen is known for it.

The TCR sequence derives from a human donor who received a liver transplant. The chain combines TRBV27 with TRBJ2-1; possibly TRBD1 for D (6 bases). Sequences were derived from CD4+ T cells from blood, sampled before liver transplant. CDR3: CASSQGHASYNEQFF. Written as DNA, the CDR3 is TGTGCCAGCAGCCAGGGGCATGCCTCCTACAATGAGCAGTTCTTC.